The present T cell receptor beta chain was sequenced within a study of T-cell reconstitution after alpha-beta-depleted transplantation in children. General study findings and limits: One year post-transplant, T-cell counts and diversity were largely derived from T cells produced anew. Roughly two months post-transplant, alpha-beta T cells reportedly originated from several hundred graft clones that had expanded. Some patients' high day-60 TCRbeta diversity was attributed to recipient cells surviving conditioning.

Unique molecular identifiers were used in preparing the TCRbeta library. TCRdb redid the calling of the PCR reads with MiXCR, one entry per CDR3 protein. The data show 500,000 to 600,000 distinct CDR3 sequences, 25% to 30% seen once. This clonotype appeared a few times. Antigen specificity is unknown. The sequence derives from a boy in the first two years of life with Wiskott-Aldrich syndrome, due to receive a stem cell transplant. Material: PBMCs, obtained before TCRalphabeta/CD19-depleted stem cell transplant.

CDR3 nucleotides: TGCGCCAGCAGCACCACTAGCGCGACCCACAATGAGCAGTTCTTC. Its translation: CASSTTSATHNEQFF. The chain uses TRBV5-1 and TRBJ2-1, with 7 bases matching TRBD2. CDR1 and CDR2 from the germline V gene are SGHRS and YFSETQ. Trimming took 4 bases from V and 5 from J; bases not matched to a gene: 9. CDR3 length: 15 residues. The complete variable domain, with remaining parts taken from reference TRBV5-1 and TRBJ2-1, reads KAGVTQTPRYLIKTRGQQVTLSCSPISGHRSVSWYQQTPGQGLQFLFEYFSETQRNKGNFPGRFSGRQFSNSRSEMNVSTLELGDSALYLCASSTTSATHNEQFFGPGTRLTVL.